Shown below are 17 T cell receptor beta chains from a single sample sequenced in a study of blood T cell repertoires in COVID-19 (dated by TCRdb to 2020 to 2022). Library construction relied on the immunoSEQ multiplex PCR assay. Entries here come from immuneACCESS through TCRdb and include only in-frame sequences with V and J called. Some clones fail to appear in such tables; in the studies checked, an unresolved V gene covers under half of the shortfall, and the cause of the remainder is unknown. This sample holds some 83,000 clones; 82% were observed only once. The ten largest account for over 8.5% of the sample. The sequenced sample consisted of peripheral blood. Source of these receptors: a man aged 50 to 59 with acute or convalescent COVID-19.

The V call is TRBV6-5, the J call TRBJ2-1, with 14 bases aligning to TRBD2. This CDR3 has 14 residues. Germline CDR1 is MNHEY and CDR2 is SVGAGI. J gave up 9 bases and V 5 bases, and 3 bases lay outside the gene matches. CDR3 sequence reads: CASSRLAGGREQFF. CDR3 sequence (DNA): TGTGCCAGCAGTAGACTAGCGGGGGGGCGTGAGCAGTTCTTC.

The rearrangement uses TRBV6-2 or TRBV6-3 and TRBJ1-1, with a weak D call TRBD1 (6 bases). The germline gives CDR1 MNHEY, CDR2 SVGEGT. The CDR3 has 12 residues. V was trimmed by 6 bases and J by 3 bases, leaving 8 bases between them. The CDR3: CASSTGYTEAFF. CDR3 bases: TGTGCCAGCAGCACAGGGTACACTGAAGCTTTCTTT.

This clone was found once. This chain connects TRBV7-8 to TRBJ2-7, with 10 bases lining up with TRBD1. The trim removed 4 bases at V and 6 bases at J, leaving 3 bases unmatched. The CDR3 has 13 amino acids. Germline V gives CDR1 SGHVS, CDR2 FQNEAQ. As DNA, the CDR3 is TGTGCCAGCAGCTCGGGACAGGGGATCGAGCAGTACTTC. This encodes CASSSGQGIEQYF.

The chain employs TRBV6-5 and TRBJ2-5; a possible D gene is TRBD2 (6 bases). Trimming removed 6 bases from V and 5 bases from J, with 13 bases in between. From germline, CDR1 is MNHEY and CDR2 SVGAGI. CDR3 length: 13 residues. Here the CDR3 DNA reads TGTGCCAGCAGCCGCCCAGGGAGGGAGACCCAGTACTTC. Translation gives CASSRPGRETQYF.

The rearrangement uses TRBV10-3 and TRBJ1-1, with D tentatively TRBD1 (5 bases). The CDR3 covers 15 residues. Germline CDR1 and CDR2: ENHRY and SYGVKD. The CDR3 nucleotides are TGTGCTGTCAGGTTGGGCAGGGAAACGAACACTGAAGCTTTCTTT. Amino acids: CAVRLGRETNTEAFF.

The chain uses TRBV5-6 and TRBJ2-4, with TRBD1 identical over 7 bases. The J segment lost 8 bases and the V segment lost 4 bases, leaving 6 bases of the junction unmatched. Looked up from germline, CDR1 is SGHDT and CDR2 is YYEEEE. There are 13 residues in the CDR3. The CDR3 region has the DNA TGTGCCAGCAGCCCCGACAGGGAGTACATTCAGTACTTC. This encodes CASSPDREYIQYF. Full variable domain (remainder filled in from reference TRBV5-6 and TRBJ2-4): DAGVTQSPTHLIKTRGQQVTLRCSPKSGHDTVSWYQQALGQGPQFIFQYYEEEERQRGNFPDRFSGHQFPNYSSELNVNALLLGDSALYLCASSPDREYIQYFGAGTRLSVL.

V gene TRBV7-2 combines with J gene TRBJ2-3; 7 nucleotides align to TRBD2. Unmatched junction bases numbered 4, after V lost 7 bases and J lost 0 bases. Germline V gene sequence: CDR1 SGHTA, CDR2 FQGNSA. The CDR3 is 14 residues long. This chain's CDR3 is CASISGPSTDTQYF. CDR3 nucleotide sequence: TGTGCCAGCATTAGCGGGCCAAGCACAGATACGCAGTATTTT.

This clone turned up a few times. The gene calls are TRBV20-1 and TRBJ2-1; TRBD1 aligns across 8 bases. The CDR3 spans 12 residues. Germline-derived CDR1 and CDR2 are DFQATT and SNEGSKA (reference sequence). V was pared by 3 bases and J by 7 bases, with 2 bases of the junction left unmatched. This CDR3 reads CSASRTGNEQFF. CDR3 DNA: TGCAGTGCTAGTAGGACAGGGAATGAGCAGTTCTTC.

In this sample, this clone turned up a few times. The rearrangement uses TRBV7-2 and TRBJ1-5; D may be TRBD1 (5 bases). Looked up from germline, CDR1 is SGHTA and CDR2 is FQGNSA. The V and J ends lost 4 bases and 7 bases respectively, with 17 bases between them. This CDR3 has 15 amino acids. CDR3: CASSSYHGGSQPQHF. CDR3 DNA sequence: TGTGCCAGCAGCTCTTATCATGGGGGGAGCCAGCCCCAGCATTTT.

The V and J genes are TRBV5-5 and TRBJ1-1, with a tentative D call TRBD1 (6 bases). Looked up from germline, CDR1 is SGHKS and CDR2 is YYEKEE (reference sequence). CDR3 size: 14 residues. V was cut by 4 bases and J by 5 bases, with 15 bases left in between. Here the CDR3 DNA reads TGTGCCAGCAGCGCGATCAGGGGTCCGACTGAAGCTTTCTTT. Its translation: CASSAIRGPTEAFF. Full variable domain (rest looked up from reference TRBV5-5 and TRBJ1-1): DAGVTQSPTHLIKTRGQQVTLRCSPISGHKSVSWYQQVLGQGPQFIFQYYEKEERGRGNFPDRFSARQFPNYSSELNVNALLLGDSALYLCASSAIRGPTEAFFGQGTRLTVV.

Written as DNA, the CDR3 is TGTGCCAGCAGCCCTGGACAGAACTACGAGCAGTACTTC. Amino acids: CASSPGQNYEQYF. This chain joins TRBV7-2 and TRBJ2-7; D possibly corresponds to TRBD1 (6 bases). V shed 5 bases and J shed 3 bases, with 11 bases lying between them. Germline assignment: CDR1 SGHTA and CDR2 FQGNSA. The CDR3 has 13 amino acids.

The chain employs TRBV2 and TRBJ1-1, with 7 bases that match TRBD1. Germline CDR1 reads SNHLY; CDR2 reads FYNNEI. V lost 4 bases, J lost 4 bases, and 9 bases stayed unmatched. The CDR3 spans 15 residues. The CDR3 DNA is TGTGCCAGCAGTGTGAACAGGGGAATACGCACTGAAGCTTTCTTT. Translated, it gives CASSVNRGIRTEAFF.

This clone was seen a handful of times. This chain links TRBV6-5 with TRBJ2-7; D might be TRBD2 (5 bases). Trimming removed 7 bases from V and 2 bases from J, with 6 bases in between. The CDR3 totals 11 residues. Germline-derived CDR1 and CDR2 are MNHEY and SVGAGI. The CDR3 bases are TGTGCCAGCACCGGGGCCTACGAGCAGTACTTC. It yields the protein CASTGAYEQYF.

The V and J genes are TRBV7-9 and TRBJ1-2; 7 bases are shared with TRBD1. The CDR3 sequence is 17 residues long. V trimming: 1 base; J trimming: 3 bases; junction bases outside the gene matches: 11. CDR1 and CDR2 (germline): SEHNR, FQNEAQ (reference sequence). Written as DNA, the CDR3 is TGTGCCAGCAGCTTAGATGATGCCCGGGACAGCCACTATGGCTACACCTTC. This gives the protein CASSLDDARDSHYGYTF. The full variable domain, its missing parts supplied by reference TRBV7-9 and TRBJ1-2, is DTGVSQNPRHKITKRGQNVTFRCDPISEHNRLYWYRQTLGQGPEFLTYFQNEAQLEKSRLLSDRFSAERPKGSFSTLEIQRTEQGDSAMYLCASSLDDARDSHYGYTFGSGTRLTVV.

This chain uses TRBV6-4 with TRBJ2-1; 10 bases line up with TRBD1. Trimming removed 6 bases from V and 4 bases from J; junction bases left unmatched: 6. Germline V gene lookup returns CDR1 MRHNA and CDR2 SNTAGT. This CDR3 region has 15 residues. The CDR3 DNA reads TGTGCCAGCAGCGCCGGGACAGGGGAATACAATGAGCAGTTCTTC. It specifies CASSAGTGEYNEQFF.

The table lists this clone with a few counts. V is TRBV3-1 (or the pseudogene TRBV3-2) and J is TRBJ1-1; 9 positions agree with TRBD1. CDR1 is LGHDT and CDR2 is YNNKEL in the germline V gene (reference sequence). V lost 2 bases, J lost 5 bases, and 3 bases stayed unmatched. The CDR3 runs to 14 residues. The CDR3 region is CASSQTGGGTEAFF. DNA of the CDR3: TGTGCCAGCAGCCAAACAGGGGGCGGGACTGAAGCTTTCTTT.

The chain joins TRBV11-3 to TRBJ2-2; a weak D match, TRBD1 (5 bases). The V gene lost 0 bases and the J gene lost 0 bases, with 11 bases spanning the gap. Germline V gives CDR1 SGHNT, CDR2 YENEEA. The CDR3 loop spans 17 amino acids. The CDR3 region is CASSLDRWGANTGELFF. CDR3 bases: TGTGCCAGCAGCTTAGATCGCTGGGGCGCGAACACCGGGGAGCTGTTTTTT.